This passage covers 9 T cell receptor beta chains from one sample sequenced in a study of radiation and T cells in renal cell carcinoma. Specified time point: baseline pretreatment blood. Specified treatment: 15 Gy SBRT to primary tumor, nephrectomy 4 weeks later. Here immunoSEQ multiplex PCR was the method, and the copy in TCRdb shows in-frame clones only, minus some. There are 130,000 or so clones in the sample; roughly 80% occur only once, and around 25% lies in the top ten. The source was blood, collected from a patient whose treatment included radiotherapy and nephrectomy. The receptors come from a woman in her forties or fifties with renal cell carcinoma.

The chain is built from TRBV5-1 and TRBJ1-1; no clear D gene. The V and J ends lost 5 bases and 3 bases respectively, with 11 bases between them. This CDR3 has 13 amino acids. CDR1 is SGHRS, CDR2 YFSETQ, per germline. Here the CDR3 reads CASSPAEDTEAFF. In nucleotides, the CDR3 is TGCGCCAGCAGTCCCGCTGAGGACACTGAAGCTTTCTTT. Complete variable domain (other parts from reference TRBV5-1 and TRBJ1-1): KAGVTQTPRYLIKTRGQQVTLSCSPISGHRSVSWYQQTPGQGLQFLFEYFSETQRNKGNFPGRFSGRQFSNSRSEMNVSTLELGDSALYLCASSPAEDTEAFFGQGTRLTVV.

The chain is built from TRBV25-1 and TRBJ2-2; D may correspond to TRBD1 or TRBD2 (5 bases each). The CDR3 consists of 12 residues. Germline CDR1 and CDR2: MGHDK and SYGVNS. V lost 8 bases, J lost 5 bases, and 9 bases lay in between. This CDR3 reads CASGTWTGELFF. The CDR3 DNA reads TGTGCCAGCGGGACGTGGACCGGGGAGCTGTTTTTT.

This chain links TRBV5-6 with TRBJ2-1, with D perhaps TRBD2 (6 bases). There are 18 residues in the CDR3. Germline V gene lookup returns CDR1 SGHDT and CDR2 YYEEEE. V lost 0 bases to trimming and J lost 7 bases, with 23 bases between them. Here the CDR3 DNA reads TGTGCCAGCAGCTTGGGTGTCCTAGGGACTCAGTGGGTAAATGAGCAGTTCTTC. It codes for CASSLGVLGTQWVNEQFF.

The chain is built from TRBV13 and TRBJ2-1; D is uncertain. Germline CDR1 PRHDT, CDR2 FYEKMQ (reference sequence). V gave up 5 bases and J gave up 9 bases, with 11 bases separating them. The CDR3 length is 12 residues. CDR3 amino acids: CASSQFTFEQFF. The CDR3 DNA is TGTGCCAGCAGCCAGTTCACTTTTGAGCAGTTCTTC.

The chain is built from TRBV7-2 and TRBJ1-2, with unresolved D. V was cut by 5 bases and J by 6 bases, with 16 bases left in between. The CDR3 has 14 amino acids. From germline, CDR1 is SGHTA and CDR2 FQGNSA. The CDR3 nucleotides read TGTGCCAGCAGCACAAGGAGTGGGCAGGATGGCTACACCTTC. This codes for CASSTRSGQDGYTF.

CDR3 sequence: CAISENSGGEQYF. The CDR3 bases are TGTGCCATCAGTGAAAACTCCGGCGGAGAGCAGTACTTC. The chain couples TRBV10-3 to TRBJ2-7; D is ambiguous. V lost 3 bases to trimming and J lost 7 bases, with 13 bases between them. The CDR3 spans 13 residues. The germline CDR1 and CDR2 sequences are ENHRY and SYGVKD.

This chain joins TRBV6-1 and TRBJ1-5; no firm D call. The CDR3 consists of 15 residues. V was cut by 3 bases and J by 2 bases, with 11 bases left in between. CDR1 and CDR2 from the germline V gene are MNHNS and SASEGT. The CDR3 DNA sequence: TGTGCCAGCAGTGAGATTTTGCAACGCAATCAGCCCCAGCATTTT. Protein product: CASSEILQRNQPQHF.

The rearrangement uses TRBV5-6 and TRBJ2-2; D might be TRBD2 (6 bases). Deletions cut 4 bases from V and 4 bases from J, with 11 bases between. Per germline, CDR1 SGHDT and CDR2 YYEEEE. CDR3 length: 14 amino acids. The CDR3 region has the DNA TGTGCCAGCAGCCTGGGACTGCGCACCGGGGAGCTGTTTTTT. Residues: CASSLGLRTGELFF. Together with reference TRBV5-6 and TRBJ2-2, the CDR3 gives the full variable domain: DAGVTQSPTHLIKTRGQQVTLRCSPKSGHDTVSWYQQALGQGPQFIFQYYEEEERQRGNFPDRFSGHQFPNYSSELNVNALLLGDSALYLCASSLGLRTGELFFGEGSRLTVL.

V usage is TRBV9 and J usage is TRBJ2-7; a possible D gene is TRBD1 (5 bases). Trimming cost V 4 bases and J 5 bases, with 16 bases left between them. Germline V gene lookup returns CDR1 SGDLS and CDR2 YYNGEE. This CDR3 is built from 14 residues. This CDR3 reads CASSPAARVHEQYF. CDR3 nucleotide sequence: TGTGCCAGCAGCCCCGCTGCCAGGGTCCACGAGCAGTACTTC.